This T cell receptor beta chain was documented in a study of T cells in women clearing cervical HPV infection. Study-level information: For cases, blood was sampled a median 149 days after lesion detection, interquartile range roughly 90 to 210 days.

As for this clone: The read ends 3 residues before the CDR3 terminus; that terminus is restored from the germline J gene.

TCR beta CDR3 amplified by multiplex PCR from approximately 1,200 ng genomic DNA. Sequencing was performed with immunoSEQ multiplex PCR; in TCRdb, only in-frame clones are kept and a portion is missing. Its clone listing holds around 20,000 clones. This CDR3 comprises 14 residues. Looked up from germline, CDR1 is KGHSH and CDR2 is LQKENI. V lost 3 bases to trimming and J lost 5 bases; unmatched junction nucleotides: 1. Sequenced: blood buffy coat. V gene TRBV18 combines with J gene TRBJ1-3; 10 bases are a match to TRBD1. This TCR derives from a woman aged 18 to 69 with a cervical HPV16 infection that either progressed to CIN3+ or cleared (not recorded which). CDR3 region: CASSPGQGRNTIYF. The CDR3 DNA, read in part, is TGTGCCAGCTCACCGGGACAGGGGCGAAACACC.